These 26 T cell receptor beta chains were all obtained from the same sample, sequenced in a study of T cell responses to AZD1222 COVID-19 vaccine. Generated by immunoSEQ multiplex PCR, the TCRdb table keeps only in-frame clones and is missing some. Of some 120,000 clones in the sample, 70% to 90% were seen once. The sample was peripheral blood, taken on day 0 of MenACWY control vaccination. The receptors were gathered from an adult in good health.

The genes are TRBV19 and TRBJ2-1, with 9 bases matching TRBD1. The CDR3 sequence is 13 residues long. Germline V CDR1 and CDR2: LNHDA, SQIVND (reference sequence). The ends lost 6 bases at V and 9 bases at J; junction bases unmatched: 6. The CDR3 nucleotides read TGTGCCAGTAGATCCACAGGGGGCCTTGAGCAGTTCTTC. Translated: CASRSTGGLEQFF. The full variable domain, its missing parts supplied by reference TRBV19 and TRBJ2-1, is DGGITQSPKYLFRKEGQNVTLSCEQNLNHDAMYWYRQDPGQGLRLIYYSQIVNDFQKGDIAEGYSVSREKKESFPLTVTSAQKNPTAFYLCASRSTGGLEQFFGPGTRLTVL.

This chain connects TRBV6-6 to TRBJ1-1, with no clear D. V dropped 10 bases and J dropped 11 bases, with 14 bases sitting between them. This CDR3 is built from 10 residues. Germline CDR1 reads MNHNY; CDR2 reads SVGAGI (reference sequence). CDR3 in amino acids: CATLTTAAFF. CDR3 nucleotide sequence: TGTGCCACCTTAACCACCGCCGCTTTCTTT.

The J gene is TRBJ1-1, the V gene TRBV9; D not certain. Germline CDR1 and CDR2: SGDLS and YYNGEE. V lost 4 bases and J lost 4, with 14 bases in between. This CDR3 region has 14 residues. CDR3 amino acids: CASSPYAGATEAFF. The CDR3 coding sequence is TGTGCCAGCAGCCCCTATGCGGGTGCCACTGAAGCTTTCTTT.

The chain combines TRBV7-3 with TRBJ1-1; maybe TRBD1 (6 bases). This CDR3 contains 14 residues. V was cut by 5 bases and J by 1 base, with 11 bases left in between. CDR1 SGHTA and CDR2 FQGTGA come from the germline V gene. The CDR3 region is CASSRDNQNTEAFF. DNA of the CDR3: TGTGCCAGCAGCCGGGACAACCAGAACACTGAAGCTTTCTTT. Drawing the rest from reference TRBV7-3 and TRBJ1-1, the complete variable domain is GAGVSQTPSNKVTEKGKYVELRCDPISGHTALYWYRQSLGQGPEFLIYFQGTGAADDSGLPNDRFFAVRPEGSVSTLKIQRTERGDSAVYLCASSRDNQNTEAFFGQGTRLTVV.

The V call is TRBV6-5, the J call TRBJ1-2; D might be TRBD1 (6 bases). Germline V gene lookup returns CDR1 MNHEY and CDR2 SVGAGI. The CDR3 is made up of 13 amino acids. Deletions cut 4 bases from V and 2 bases from J, with 8 bases between. The chain's CDR3 is CASSFRGNYGYTF. The CDR3 coding sequence is TGTGCCAGCAGTTTCAGGGGCAACTATGGCTACACCTTC.

The chain has TRBV5-1 and TRBJ2-1; unclear D gene. Trimming shortened V by 0 bases and J by 4 bases, and 14 bases separated the two germline ends. Germline values: CDR1 SGHRS, CDR2 YFSETQ. The CDR3 spans 16 residues. The CDR3 nucleotides are TGCGCCAGCAGCTTGGATGGAACTTTTCAATACAATGAGCAGTTCTTC. Protein product: CASSLDGTFQYNEQFF.

The rearrangement uses TRBV7-2 and TRBJ2-3, with TRBD2 identical over 7 bases. The ends lost 5 bases at V and 4 bases at J; junction bases unmatched: 3. Germline assignment: CDR1 SGHTA and CDR2 FQGNSA. This CDR3 comprises 13 residues. DNA of the CDR3: TGTGCCAGCAGCCGACTAGCATCAGATACGCAGTATTTT. This codes for CASSRLASDTQYF.

The rearrangement joins TRBV4-2 to TRBJ2-7, with D perhaps matching TRBD2 (5 bases). CDR3 length: 13 amino acids. V dropped 4 bases and J dropped 1 base, with 8 bases sitting between them. The germline V gene encodes CDR1 LGHNA and CDR2 YNFKEQ. The DNA of the CDR3 is TGTGCCAGCAGCCCACAGCGGTCCTACGAGCAGTACTTC. The encoded protein is CASSPQRSYEQYF.

This sequence joins TRBV19 and TRBJ1-2; possibly TRBD1 for D (6 bases). There are 17 residues in the CDR3. Trimming pared 6 bases from V and 7 bases from J, leaving 27 bases between. CDR1 and CDR2 (germline): LNHDA, SQIVND (reference sequence). The CDR3 DNA reads as TGTGCCAGTAGCATGAGAGTGGGGGGCAAGGAAGTCGGTGGCTACACCTTC. It yields the protein CASSMRVGGKEVGGYTF.

The chain links TRBV5-1 to TRBJ2-5; D not certain. This CDR3 has 12 amino acids. Trimming left V 2 bases short and J 3 bases short, with 5 bases between. The germline gives CDR1 SGHRS, CDR2 YFSETQ. CDR3 sequence (DNA): TGCGCCAGCAGCTTTTCAGAAGAGACCCAGTACTTC. Translation gives CASSFSEETQYF.

The chain joins TRBV6-2 or TRBV6-3 to TRBJ1-4; no reliable D call. The CDR3 runs to 14 residues. V lost 6 bases and J 5 bases, leaving 13 bases between the germline ends. Germline V gene sequence: CDR1 MNHEY, CDR2 SVGEGT. As DNA, the CDR3 is TGTGCCAGCAGCCAACAGCTCCGAAATGAAAAACTGTTTTTT. Its protein product is CASSQQLRNEKLFF.

The chain links TRBV5-1 to TRBJ1-4; possible D gene TRBD1, 5 bases. This CDR3 comprises 14 residues. Germline CDR1 reads SGHRS; CDR2 reads YFSETQ. V shed 4 bases and J shed 8 bases, with 15 bases lying between them. The CDR3 is CASSQGLTGEKLFF. The DNA of the CDR3 is TGCGCCAGCAGCCAGGGACTGACGGGCGAAAAACTGTTTTTT.

The chain combines TRBV21-1 with TRBJ2-3; the table assigns TRBD1, which was not confirmed against the DNA. TRBV21-1 corresponds to a pseudogene. The CDR3 runs to 15 residues. CDR3 nucleotide sequence: TGTGCCAGCAGCCCCTGGGGCGGATACACAGATACGCAGTATTTT. This translates into CASSPWGGYTDTQYF.

This clone was seen a few times. The genes are TRBV2 and TRBJ1-1; the D is unclear. CDR3 length equals 11 residues. In germline, CDR1 is SNHLY, CDR2 FYNNEI. V gave up 2 bases and J gave up 7 bases, with 5 bases separating them. The CDR3 here is CASSELVEAFF. As DNA, the CDR3 is TGTGCCAGCAGTGAATTGGTTGAAGCTTTCTTT.

The chain couples TRBV12-3 or TRBV12-4 to TRBJ2-7; 7 bases are a match to TRBD1. The CDR3 sequence is 13 residues long. V dropped 9 bases and J dropped 7; count of bases not matched to a gene: 12. The CDR3 bases are TGTGCCAGTTCCAGGGGGATGACGTTAGAGCAGTACTTC. It translates to CASSRGMTLEQYF.

V usage is TRBV28 and J usage is TRBJ2-1; either TRBD1 or TRBD2 may fit D (5 bases each). The CDR3 sequence is 15 residues long. Germline CDR1 is MDHEN and CDR2 is SYDVKM. Trimming removed 6 bases from V and 4 bases from J, with 16 bases in between. This CDR3 reads CASSLGDPYYNEQFF. The CDR3 bases are TGTGCCAGCAGCCTGGGGGACCCCTATTACAATGAGCAGTTCTTC.

The J gene is TRBJ2-5, the V gene TRBV21-1; the D call TRBD1 from the table was never checked on the DNA. TRBV21-1 is shown as a pseudogene. CDR3 size: 17 residues. CDR3: CASSKEAGTGGEKTQYF. In DNA, the CDR3 is TGTGCCAGCAGCAAAGAAGCCGGGACAGGGGGCGAAAAGACCCAGTACTTC.

CDR3 region: CASSLTGTNRYGYTF. CDR3 nucleotide sequence: TGTGCCAGCAGTCTAACCGGGACAAACCGCTATGGCTACACCTTC. The chain combines TRBV27 with TRBJ1-2, with TRBD1 as a possible D gene (6 bases). The CDR3 has 15 amino acids. V was clipped by 5 bases and J by 4 bases, with 17 bases between them. Per germline, CDR1 MNHEY and CDR2 SMNVEV (reference sequence).

V is TRBV5-4 and J is TRBJ2-3; 10 positions match TRBD1. Trimming took 2 bases from V and 3 from J; bases not matched to a gene: 3. The CDR3 covers 15 residues. The germline V gene encodes CDR1 SGHNT and CDR2 YYREEE (reference sequence). This chain's CDR3 is CASSLPGQGTDTQYF. The CDR3 DNA is TGTGCCAGCAGCTTACCGGGACAGGGGACAGATACGCAGTATTTT.

The V call is TRBV6-2 or TRBV6-3, the J call TRBJ2-7, with 7 positions matching TRBD2. The CDR3 loop spans 16 amino acids. The germline V gene encodes CDR1 MNHEY and CDR2 SVGEGT. Germline trimming cut 0 bases from V and 4 bases from J; bases unmatched to any gene: 9. The CDR3 loop is CASSYSAGLEVYEQYF. In DNA, the CDR3 is TGTGCCAGCAGTTACTCGGCTGGACTAGAGGTTTACGAGCAGTACTTC.

CDR3 residues: CASSLSGRSYGYTF. The CDR3 DNA reads TGTGCCAGCAGCTTGTCAGGGAGGTCCTATGGCTACACCTTC. The V and J genes are TRBV5-6 and TRBJ1-2; D perhaps matches TRBD1 (5 bases). From germline, CDR1 is SGHDT and CDR2 YYEEEE. The CDR3 extends over 14 amino acids. Trimming removed 1 base from V and 4 bases from J, with 11 bases in between.

The chain has TRBV7-3 and TRBJ1-2, with D perhaps TRBD1 (6 bases). Germline CDR1 reads SGHTA; CDR2 reads FQGTGA. V was trimmed by 1 base and J by 3 bases, leaving 6 bases between them. CDR3 length: 13 residues. The CDR3 DNA sequence: TGTGCCAGCAGCTTAAACAGGGACTATGGCTACACCTTC. Translating gives CASSLNRDYGYTF.

This chain links TRBV28 with TRBJ1-5, with D possibly TRBD1 on 5 matching bases. This CDR3 contains 14 residues. The germline CDR1 and CDR2 sequences are MDHEN and SYDVKM. With 8 bases removed from V and 6 bases from J, the gap between germline ends came to 17 bases. The CDR3 here is CASGGVGSGQPQHF. For the CDR3, the DNA is TGTGCCAGCGGAGGGGTAGGGTCGGGTCAGCCCCAGCATTTT.

This clone was picked up one time. V and J are TRBV19 and TRBJ2-7; D might be TRBD1 (5 bases). Per the germline V gene, CDR1 is LNHDA and CDR2 is SQIVND (reference sequence). The CDR3 has 16 residues. V shed 4 bases and J shed 0 bases, with 16 bases lying between them. Here the CDR3 reads CASSTGRGLSSYEQYF. DNA for the CDR3: TGTGCCAGTAGTACCGGAAGGGGCCTCAGCTCCTACGAGCAGTACTTC.

The chain employs TRBV6-5 and TRBJ2-3; D is uncertain. V gave up 2 bases and J gave up 0 bases, with 6 bases separating them. This CDR3 is 14 amino acids long. The V gene's germline CDR1 is MNHEY and CDR2 SVGAGI. CDR3 region: CASSYQASTDTQYF. CDR3 DNA sequence: TGTGCCAGCAGTTACCAGGCTAGCACAGATACGCAGTATTTT.

The rearrangement uses TRBV9 and TRBJ1-1; D possibly corresponds to TRBD1 (5 bases). The V gene's germline CDR1 is SGDLS and CDR2 YYNGEE. CDR3 length equals 13 residues. With 3 bases removed from V and 4 bases from J, the gap between germline ends came to 10 bases. CDR3 loop: CASSAAGGTEAFF. CDR3 bases: TGTGCCAGCAGCGCCGCTGGGGGCACTGAAGCTTTCTTT.